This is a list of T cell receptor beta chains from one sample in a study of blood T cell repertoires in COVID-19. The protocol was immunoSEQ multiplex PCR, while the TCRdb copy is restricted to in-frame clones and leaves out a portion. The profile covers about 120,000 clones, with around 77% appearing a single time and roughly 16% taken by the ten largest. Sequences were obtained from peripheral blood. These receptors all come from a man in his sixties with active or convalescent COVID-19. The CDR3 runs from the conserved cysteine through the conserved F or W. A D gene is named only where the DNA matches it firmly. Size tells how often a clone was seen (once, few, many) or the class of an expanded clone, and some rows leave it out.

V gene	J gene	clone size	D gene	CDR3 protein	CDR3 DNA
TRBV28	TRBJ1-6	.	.	CASRPNRDNSPLHF	TGTGCCAGCCGTCCGAACAGAGATAATTCACCCCTCCACTTT
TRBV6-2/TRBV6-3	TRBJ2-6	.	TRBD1	CASSPRDRFFSGANVLTF	TGTGCCAGCAGTCCCCGGGACAGGTTCTTCTCTGGGGCCAACGTCCTGACTTTC
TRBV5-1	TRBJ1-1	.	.	CASSLPGAKGEAFF	TGCGCCAGCAGCTTGCCAGGCGCTAAGGGGGAAGCTTTCTTT
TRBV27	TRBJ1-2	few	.	CASSRESFYGYTF	TGTGCCAGCAGCCGGGAAAGTTTCTATGGCTACACCTTC
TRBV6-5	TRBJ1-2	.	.	CASSPPTGGDGYTF	TGTGCCAGCAGTCCCCCGACGGGGGGGGATGGCTACACCTTC
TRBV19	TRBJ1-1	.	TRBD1	CASSIMTGGTEAFF	TGTGCCAGTAGTATAATGACAGGGGGCACTGAAGCTTTCTTT
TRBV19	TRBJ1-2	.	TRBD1	CASSRDRESSYGYTF	TGTGCCAGTAGTCGGGACAGGGAATCGTCCTATGGCTACACCTTC
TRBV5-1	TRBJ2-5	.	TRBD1	CATAIDRAQETQYF	TGCGCCACCGCGATAGACAGGGCCCAAGAGACCCAGTACTTC
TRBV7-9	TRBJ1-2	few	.	CASSRRNKQGRHGYTF	TGTGCCAGCAGCAGAAGGAACAAACAGGGAAGACATGGCTACACCTTC
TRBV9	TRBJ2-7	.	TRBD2	CASSVSPREGYEQYF	TGTGCCAGCAGCGTATCCCCGCGGGAGGGGTACGAGCAGTACTTC
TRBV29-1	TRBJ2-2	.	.	CSVTFANTGELFF	TGCAGCGTGACATTCGCGAACACCGGGGAGCTGTTTTTT
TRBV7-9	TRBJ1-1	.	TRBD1	CASSLGGAGGSEAFF	TGTGCCAGCAGCTTAGGAGGTGCAGGGGGCTCTGAAGCTTTCTTT
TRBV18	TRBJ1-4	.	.	CASSPRRETNEKLFF	TGTGCCAGCTCACCCCGCAGGGAAACTAATGAAAAACTGTTTTTT
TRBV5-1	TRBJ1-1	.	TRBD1	CASSMLDRGGEAFF	TGCGCCAGCAGCATGCTGGACAGGGGAGGTGAAGCTTTCTTT
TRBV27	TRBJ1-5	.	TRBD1	CASSVGQGAGAQHF	TGTGCCAGCAGCGTGGGACAGGGGGCTGGGGCCCAGCATTTT
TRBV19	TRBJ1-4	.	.	CASSMKGRGRATNEKLFF	TGTGCCAGTAGTATGAAGGGGCGGGGCAGAGCAACTAATGAAAAACTGTTTTTT
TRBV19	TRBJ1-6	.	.	CASSPAGAANSPLHF	TGTGCCAGTAGCCCTGCAGGGGCGGCGAATTCACCCCTCCACTTT
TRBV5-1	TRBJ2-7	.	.	CASSLATAIVYEQYF	TGCGCCAGCAGCTTGGCAACTGCCATAGTCTACGAGCAGTACTTC
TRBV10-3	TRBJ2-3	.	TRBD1	CATTTGTASTDTQYF	TGTGCCACCACTACCGGGACAGCAAGCACAGATACGCAGTATTTT
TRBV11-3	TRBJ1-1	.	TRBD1	CASSQDRLNTEAFF	TGTGCCAGCAGCCAGGACAGGCTGAACACTGAAGCTTTCTTT
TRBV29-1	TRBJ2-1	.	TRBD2	CSAIPTSGSYNEQFF	TGCAGCGCTATCCCGACTAGCGGATCATACAATGAGCAGTTCTTC
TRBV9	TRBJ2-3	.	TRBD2	CASSPGTSGSRGDTQYF	TGTGCCAGCAGCCCCGGGACTAGCGGGAGTCGGGGGGATACGCAGTATTTT
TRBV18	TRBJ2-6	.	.	CASSRGSGANVLTF	TGTGCCAGCTCCAGGGGTTCTGGGGCCAACGTCCTGACTTTC
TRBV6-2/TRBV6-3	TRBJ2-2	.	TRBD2	CASSGTSGRSQAGELFF	TGTGCCAGCAGTGGGACTAGCGGGAGGTCTCAAGCCGGGGAGCTGTTTTTT
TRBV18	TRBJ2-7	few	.	CASSPGKAGNSYEQYF	TGTGCCAGCTCACCGGGAAAGGCAGGGAATTCCTACGAGCAGTACTTC
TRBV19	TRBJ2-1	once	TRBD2	CANPLSFEREGPVNEQFF	TGTGCCAACCCCTTATCATTTGAGCGGGAGGGCCCGGTCAATGAGCAGTTCTTC
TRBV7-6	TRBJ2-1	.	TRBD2	CASSLKTSGYNEQFF	TGTGCCAGCAGCTTAAAGACTAGCGGTTACAATGAGCAGTTCTTC
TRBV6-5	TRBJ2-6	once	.	CASSSPLAGANVLTF	TGTGCCAGCAGTTCGCCATTGGCCGGGGCCAACGTCCTGACTTTC
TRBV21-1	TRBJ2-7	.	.	CASSQQTMVRLPYEQYF	TGTGCCAGCAGCCAGCAGACTATGGTTAGGCTTCCCTACGAGCAGTACTTC
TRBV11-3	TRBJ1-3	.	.	CASSLGGTAGNTIYF	TGTGCCAGCAGCTTAGGCGGGACGGCTGGAAACACCATATATTTT
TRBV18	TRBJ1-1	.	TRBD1	CASSGQGGGTEAFF	TGTGCCAGCTCAGGACAGGGGGGCGGCACTGAAGCTTTCTTT
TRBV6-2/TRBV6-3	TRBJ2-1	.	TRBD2	CASSYLRKFNGRARNEQFF	TGTGCCAGCAGTTACCTTCGAAAGTTTAACGGGAGGGCCCGCAATGAGCAGTTCTTC
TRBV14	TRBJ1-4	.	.	CASSRSRSNEKLFF	TGTGCCAGCAGCCGCTCGCGTTCTAATGAAAAACTGTTTTTT
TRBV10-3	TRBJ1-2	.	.	CAISASGTHGYTF	TGTGCCATCAGTGCGTCCGGGACACATGGCTACACCTTC
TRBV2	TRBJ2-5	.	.	CASAGLQRRETQYF	TGTGCCAGCGCCGGACTCCAGCGGAGAGAGACCCAGTACTTC
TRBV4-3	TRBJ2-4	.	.	CASSQDAQLAKNIQYF	TGCGCCAGCAGCCAAGACGCCCAGTTAGCCAAAAACATTCAGTACTTC
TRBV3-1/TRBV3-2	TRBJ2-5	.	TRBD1	CASSPRTGELETQYF	TGTGCCAGCAGCCCCAGGACAGGGGAGTTGGAGACCCAGTACTTC
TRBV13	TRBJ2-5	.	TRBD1	CASSVATGGLEETQYF	TGTGCCAGCAGCGTCGCCACAGGGGGCCTCGAAGAGACCCAGTACTTC
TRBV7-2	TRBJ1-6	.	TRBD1	CASSLTQGNSPLHF	TGTGCCAGCAGCTTAACACAGGGGAACTCACCCCTCCACTTT
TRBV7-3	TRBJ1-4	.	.	CASSAGKGAPGGEKLFF	TGTGCCAGCAGCGCCGGGAAGGGAGCACCGGGGGGCGAAAAACTGTTTTTT
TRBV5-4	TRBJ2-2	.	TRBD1	CASSGQGGSGELFF	TGTGCCAGCAGCGGACAGGGAGGTTCCGGGGAGCTGTTTTTT
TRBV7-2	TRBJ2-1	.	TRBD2	CASSSGTSNNEQFF	TGTGCCAGCAGCTCCGGGACTAGCAACAATGAGCAGTTCTTC